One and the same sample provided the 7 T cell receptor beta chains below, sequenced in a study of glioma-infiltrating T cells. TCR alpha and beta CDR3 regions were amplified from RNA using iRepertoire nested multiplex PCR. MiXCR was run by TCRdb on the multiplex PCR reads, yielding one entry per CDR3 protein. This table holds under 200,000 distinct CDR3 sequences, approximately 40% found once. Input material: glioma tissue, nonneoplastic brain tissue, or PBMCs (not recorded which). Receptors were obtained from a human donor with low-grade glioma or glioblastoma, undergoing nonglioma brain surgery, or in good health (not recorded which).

The CDR3 DNA reads as TGTGCCAGCAGTGTTAAAGGGGGGGCCAACGTCCTGACTTTC. This encodes CASSVKGGANVLTF. This chain joins TRBV2 and TRBJ2-6, with D hard to call. V shed 4 bases and J shed 4 bases, with 8 bases lying between them. CDR1 SNHLY and CDR2 FYNNEI come from the germline V gene. The CDR3 contains 14 residues. Using reference TRBV2 and TRBJ2-6 for the parts outside the CDR3, the full variable domain is EPEVTQTPSHQVTQMGQEVILRCVPISNHLYFYWYRQILGQKVEFLVSFYNNEISEKSEIFDDQFSVERPDGSNFTLKIRSTKLEDSAMYFCASSVKGGANVLTFGAGSRLTVL.

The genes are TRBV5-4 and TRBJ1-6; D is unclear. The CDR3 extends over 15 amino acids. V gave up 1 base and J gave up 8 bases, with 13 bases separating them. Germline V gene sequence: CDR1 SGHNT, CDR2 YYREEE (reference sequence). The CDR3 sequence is CASSLLWDSDSPLHF. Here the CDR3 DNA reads TGTGCCAGCAGCTTGCTATGGGATTCCGATTCACCCCTCCACTTT.

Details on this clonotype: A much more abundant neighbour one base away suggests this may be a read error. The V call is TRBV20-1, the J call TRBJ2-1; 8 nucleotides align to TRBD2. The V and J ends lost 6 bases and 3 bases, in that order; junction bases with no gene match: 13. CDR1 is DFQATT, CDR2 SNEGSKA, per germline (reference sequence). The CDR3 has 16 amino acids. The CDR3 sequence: CSAEPLAEAYYNEQFF. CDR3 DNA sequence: TGCAGTGCCGAGCCACTAGCGGAAGCCTACTACAATGAGCAGTTCTTC.

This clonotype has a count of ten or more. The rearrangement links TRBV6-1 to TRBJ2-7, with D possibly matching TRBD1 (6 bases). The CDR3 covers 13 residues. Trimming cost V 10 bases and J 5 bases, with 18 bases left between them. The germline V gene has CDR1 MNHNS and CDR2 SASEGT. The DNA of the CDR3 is TGTGCCACCCTACCGGGGCAGGGGAACGAGCAGTACTTC. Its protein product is CATLPGQGNEQYF.

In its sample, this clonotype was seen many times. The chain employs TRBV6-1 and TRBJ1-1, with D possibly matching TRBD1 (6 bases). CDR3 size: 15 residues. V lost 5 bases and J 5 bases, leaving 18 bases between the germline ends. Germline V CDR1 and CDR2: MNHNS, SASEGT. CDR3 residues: CASSRRGPQGTEAFF. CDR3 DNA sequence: TGTGCCAGCAGTCGACGGGGTCCTCAGGGGACTGAAGCTTTCTTT.

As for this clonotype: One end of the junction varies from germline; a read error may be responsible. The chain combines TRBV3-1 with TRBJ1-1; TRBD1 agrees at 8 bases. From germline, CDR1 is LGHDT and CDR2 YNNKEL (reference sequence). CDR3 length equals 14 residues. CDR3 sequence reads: CASIQPDRANQAFF. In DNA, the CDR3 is TGTGCCAGCATCCAACCGGACAGGGCAAACCAGGCTTTCTTT.

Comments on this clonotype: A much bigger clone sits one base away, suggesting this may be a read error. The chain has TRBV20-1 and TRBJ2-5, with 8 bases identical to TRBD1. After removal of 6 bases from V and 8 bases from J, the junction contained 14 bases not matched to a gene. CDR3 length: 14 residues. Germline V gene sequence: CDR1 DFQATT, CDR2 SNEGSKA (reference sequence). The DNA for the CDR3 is TGCAGTGCCCCGACCCGACAGGGGCGAGATACCCAGTACTTC. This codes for CSAPTRQGRDTQYF.